The subject of this entry is one T cell receptor (beta chain). CDR3 length: 14 residues. The V gene's germline CDR1 is MNHEY and CDR2 SVGAGI. The V and J ends lost 6 bases and 4 bases respectively, with 15 bases between them. The source of the sample is a study of blood T cell repertoires in COVID-19. The method was immunoSEQ multiplex PCR; TCRdb's version includes in-frame clones alone and lacks a portion of them. This sample has 70,000 to 95,000 clones; approximately 80% occur once, and the top ten carry approximately 12%. The J gene is TRBJ1-2, the V gene TRBV6-5; tentative D call: TRBD1 (6 bases). The sequence was collected from a woman aged 35 to 49 with active or convalescent COVID-19. The sample taken for sequencing was peripheral blood. The DNA for the CDR3 is TGTGCCAGCAGGAGTAACAGGGCAGGCTATGGCTACACCTTC. Translated: CASRSNRAGYGYTF.